The 25 T cell receptor beta chains in this list originate from one sample, sequenced in a study of shared clonotypes between healthy human individuals. Libraries were prepared by immunoSEQ multiplex PCR; TCRdb keeps only in-frame clonotypes and omits some of them. Here the sample spans 2 million to 2.5 million clones, 85% to 95% being singletons. Material for sequencing was naive CD4+ T cells from PBMCs. Regarding subset: CD45RA+ positively selected. The receptors originated from a man in his late teens or twenties in good health. Some clones in this sample may be carry-over from other donors' samples.

The gene calls are TRBV28 and TRBJ2-1; 8 positions agree with TRBD2. The CDR3 is 16 residues long. Germline lookup yields CDR1 MDHEN and CDR2 SYDVKM. Trimming at V came to 10 bases and at J to 4 bases, leaving 15 bases not matched to a gene. CDR3 in DNA: TGTGCCACCTTTAACCTACTAGCGGACCAATACAATGAGCAGTTCTTC. This codes for CATFNLLADQYNEQFF.

V is TRBV9 and J is TRBJ2-7, with 9 nucleotides matching TRBD2. CDR1 is SGDLS and CDR2 is YYNGEE in the germline V gene. With V trimmed by 3 bases and J by 0 bases, 22 bases remained unmatched. The CDR3 has 21 residues. The CDR3 loop is CASSGILEGGVCSGSSYEQYF. The CDR3 nucleotides are TGTGCCAGCAGCGGGATATTAGAGGGGGGAGTATGTAGCGGGAGCTCCTACGAGCAGTACTTC. The full variable domain, in which reference TRBV9 and TRBJ2-7 provide the parts outside the CDR3, is DSGVTQTPKHLITATGQRVTLRCSPRSGDLSVYWYQQSLDQGLQFLIQYYNGEERAKGNILERFSAQQFPDLHSELNLSSLELGDSALYFCASSGILEGGVCSGSSYEQYFGPGTRLTVT.

J is TRBJ2-5 and V is TRBV28, with 8 positions matching TRBD1. The CDR3 has 14 amino acids. V trimming: 4 bases; J trimming: 3 bases; junction bases outside the gene matches: 4. From germline, CDR1 is MDHEN and CDR2 SYDVKM. The CDR3 reads CASSSGGVEETQYF. The CDR3 DNA sequence: TGTGCCAGCAGTTCAGGGGGCGTGGAAGAGACCCAGTACTTC.

The rearrangement joins TRBV10-3 to TRBJ2-1; 7 nucleotides align to TRBD2. Germline CDR1 is ENHRY and CDR2 is SYGVKD. The CDR3 length is 15 residues. After removal of 6 bases from V and 9 bases from J, the junction contained 14 bases not matched to a gene. CDR3 sequence: CAISGTSREVGEQFF. The DNA of the CDR3 is TGTGCCATCAGCGGGACTTCCCGGGAGGTCGGTGAGCAGTTCTTC.

The V call is TRBV5-1, the J call TRBJ2-5, with D perhaps TRBD2 (5 bases). This CDR3 contains 16 residues. Germline values: CDR1 SGHRS, CDR2 YFSETQ. V dropped 0 bases and J dropped 5 bases, with 17 bases sitting between them. This chain's CDR3 is CASSLGYSVLGETQYF. CDR3 sequence (DNA): TGCGCCAGCAGCTTGGGATATAGCGTCCTGGGGGAGACCCAGTACTTC.

This clone occurred once. In DNA form, the CDR3 reads TGTGCCTTAAATACCCAAGAGACCCAGTACTTC. Translating gives CALNTQETQYF. V usage is TRBV30 and J usage is TRBJ2-5; D call uncertain. The CDR3 runs 11 residues. The V end was cut by 7 bases, the J end by 1 base, with 7 bases between. The germline V gene encodes CDR1 GTSNPN and CDR2 SVGIG (reference sequence).

The rearrangement joins TRBV2 to TRBJ2-3; TRBD2 aligns across 7 bases. J was trimmed by 0 bases and V by 4 bases; bases with no gene match: 7. Germline V gene lookup returns CDR1 SNHLY and CDR2 FYNNEI. This CDR3 has 16 residues. CDR3 DNA: TGTGCCAGCAGTGGCACTAGCGCCGCTAGCACAGATACGCAGTATTTT. This codes for CASSGTSAASTDTQYF.

V gene TRBV7-3 combines with J gene TRBJ1-1; TRBD1 is a possible D gene (6 bases). V lost 3 bases, J lost 3 bases, and 14 bases lay in between. The CDR3 is 15 amino acids. Looked up from germline, CDR1 is SGHTA and CDR2 is FQGTGA. For the CDR3, the DNA is TGTGCCAGCAGCTTGACAGGCCTCGGGGACACTGAAGCTTTCTTT. Its protein is CASSLTGLGDTEAFF.

The chain uses TRBV7-2 and TRBJ2-2; 10 positions agree with TRBD1. The ends lost 7 bases at V and 3 bases at J; junction bases unmatched: 11. The CDR3 loop spans 17 amino acids. Germline CDR1 SGHTA, CDR2 FQGNSA. In DNA form, the CDR3 reads TGTGCCAGCACCCAACCTAGGGGGACAGGGGACACCGGGGAGCTGTTTTTT. Its translation: CASTQPRGTGDTGELFF.

The chain uses TRBV11-2 and TRBJ2-7; the D gene could be TRBD1 or TRBD2 (5 bases each). The CDR3 loop spans 14 amino acids. V was clipped by 1 base and J by 4 bases, with 11 bases between them. Germline V gene sequence: CDR1 SGHAT, CDR2 FQNNGV. DNA of the CDR3: TGTGCCAGCAGCTTAGTGGTCAGGGAGTACGAGCAGTACTTC. This sequence encodes CASSLVVREYEQYF.

This sequence joins TRBV28 and TRBJ2-7; TRBD2 agrees at 8 bases. V gave up 6 bases and J gave up 6 bases; unmatched junction bases: 13. The CDR3 is 15 amino acids. Germline V CDR1 and CDR2: MDHEN, SYDVKM. The CDR3 DNA reads TGTGCCAGCAGCCTTTTCGGGAGGGCTGCTGTCGAGCAGTACTTC. Residues: CASSLFGRAAVEQYF. Variable domain in full (rest from reference TRBV28 and TRBJ2-7): DVKVTQSSRYLVKRTGEKVFLECVQDMDHENMFWYRQDPGLGLRLIYFSYDVKMKEKGDIPEGYSVSREKKERFSLILESASTNQTSMYLCASSLFGRAAVEQYFGPGTRLTVT.

The chain has TRBV19 and TRBJ1-4, with no clear D. The germline CDR1 and CDR2 sequences are LNHDA and SQIVND (reference sequence). The CDR3 sequence is 15 residues long. The V end was cut by 3 bases, the J end by 0 bases, with 8 bases between. The CDR3 nucleotides are TGTGCCAGTAGTATCGGAGGGTCAACTAATGAAAAACTGTTTTTT. Protein sequence: CASSIGGSTNEKLFF.

Comment on this clone: The same CDR3 is also encoded by other DNA sequences in this sample. The rearrangement uses TRBV5-4 and TRBJ1-3, with D possibly TRBD1 on 5 matching bases. Trimming pared 2 bases from V and 1 base from J, leaving 7 bases between. The germline gives CDR1 SGHNT, CDR2 YYREEE (reference sequence). The CDR3 sequence is 14 residues long. The CDR3 protein is CASSFDSSGNTIYF. The CDR3 coding sequence is TGTGCCAGCAGCTTCGACAGTTCTGGAAACACCATATATTTT.

The chain has TRBV5-6 and TRBJ2-7; the D gene is possibly TRBD1 (6 bases). The germline V gene encodes CDR1 SGHDT and CDR2 YYEEEE. With 0 bases removed from V and 5 bases from J, the gap between germline ends came to 12 bases. This CDR3 has 14 amino acids. The CDR3 spells CASSLGTESHEQYF. CDR3 nucleotides: TGTGCCAGCAGCTTGGGGACAGAATCTCACGAGCAGTACTTC.

The chain uses TRBV9 and TRBJ2-7, with 8 bases fitting TRBD1. Germline V CDR1 and CDR2: SGDLS, YYNGEE. CDR3 length: 15 amino acids. Trimming at V came to 0 bases and at J to 0 bases, leaving 2 bases not matched to a gene. CDR3 sequence: CASSVEQGDSYEQYF. The CDR3 bases are TGTGCCAGCAGCGTAGAACAGGGGGACTCCTACGAGCAGTACTTC.

The chain carries TRBV5-1 and TRBJ1-2, with 7 positions matching TRBD1. Trimming cost V 0 bases and J 8 bases; bases outside gene matches: 19. Germline assignment: CDR1 SGHRS and CDR2 YFSETQ. This CDR3 spans 18 amino acids. The CDR3 DNA sequence: TGCGCCAGCAGCTTGGGCAGGGGGACAGATCTCGGGCTGTTGGGCTACACCTTC. Translation gives CASSLGRGTDLGLLGYTF.

V is TRBV7-2 and J is TRBJ2-1; the match to TRBD2 covers 11 bases. V lost 1 base to trimming and J lost 9 bases; unmatched junction nucleotides: 11. The CDR3 is 17 residues long. Germline-derived CDR1 and CDR2 are SGHTA and FQGNSA. CDR3 loop: CASSLGLAGSKGGEQFF. The CDR3 nucleotides read TGTGCCAGCAGCTTAGGACTAGCGGGGTCTAAAGGGGGTGAGCAGTTCTTC.

This clone turned up a few times. Additional DNA sequences in this sample encode the identical CDR3. V usage is TRBV5-1 and J usage is TRBJ2-2; D unclear. The ends were cut back, 4 bases at V and 0 bases at J, with 10 bases in the middle. Germline CDR1 and CDR2: SGHRS and YFSETQ. CDR3 length: 15 amino acids. The CDR3 DNA follows: TGCGCCAGCAGCCTGGGCGTAACGAACACCGGGGAGCTGTTTTTT. This codes for CASSLGVTNTGELFF. The full variable domain, its missing parts supplied by reference TRBV5-1 and TRBJ2-2, is KAGVTQTPRYLIKTRGQQVTLSCSPISGHRSVSWYQQTPGQGLQFLFEYFSETQRNKGNFPGRFSGRQFSNSRSEMNVSTLELGDSALYLCASSLGVTNTGELFFGEGSRLTVL.

Regarding this clone: Other DNA sequences within the sample encode an identical CDR3. The chain is built from TRBV5-4 and TRBJ1-1; perhaps TRBD1 as D (5 bases). This CDR3 is built from 14 residues. Germline CDR1 reads SGHNT; CDR2 reads YYREEE (reference sequence). Trimming removed 1 base at V and 1 base at J, with 8 bases between. CDR3 sequence: CASSLTGANTEAFF. In DNA form, the CDR3 reads TGTGCCAGCAGCTTGACAGGAGCGAACACTGAAGCTTTCTTT. Full variable domain (missing parts from reference TRBV5-4 and TRBJ1-1): ETGVTQSPTHLIKTRGQQVTLRCSSQSGHNTVSWYQQALGQGPQFIFQYYREEENGRGNFPPRFSGLQFPNYSSELNVNALELDDSALYLCASSLTGANTEAFFGQGTRLTVV.

V usage is TRBV9 and J usage is TRBJ2-5; D unclear. Between the trimmed V and J ends, which lost 0 bases and 7 bases, there was a span of 4 bases. The CDR3 covers 11 residues. CDR1 and CDR2 (germline): SGDLS, YYNGEE. CDR3 bases: TGTGCCAGCAGCGTAGATGGGACCCAGTACTTC. It specifies CASSVDGTQYF.

This clone occurred a few times. This CDR3 is also generated by other DNA sequences in the sample. The chain employs TRBV28 and TRBJ2-5; the D is unclear. The CDR3 extends over 11 amino acids. Trimming shortened V by 7 bases and J by 4 bases, and 7 bases separated the two germline ends. CDR1 and CDR2 from the germline V gene are MDHEN and SYDVKM. CDR3 bases: TGTGCCAGCACTCCCGGAGAGACCCAGTACTTC. Protein: CASTPGETQYF.

This chain connects TRBV19 to TRBJ2-1; 10 positions agree with TRBD2. The junction had 7 bases not matched to a gene; V was cut back by 7 bases and J by 7 bases. The CDR3 is 14 residues long. Germline V gives CDR1 LNHDA, CDR2 SQIVND (reference sequence). CDR3 loop: CASTGLAGENEQFF. In nucleotides, the CDR3 is TGTGCCAGTACTGGTCTAGCGGGAGAGAATGAGCAGTTCTTC.

The chain links TRBV28 to TRBJ1-4; D is undetermined. This CDR3 region has 15 residues. With 7 bases removed from V and 3 bases from J, the gap between germline ends came to 15 bases. Germline V lookup: CDR1 MDHEN, CDR2 SYDVKM. The CDR3 reads CASTSLHLSNEKLFF. The CDR3 bases are TGTGCCAGCACCTCCTTACACCTCTCTAATGAAAAACTGTTTTTT.

The chain couples TRBV4-2 to TRBJ1-3, with 9 positions matching TRBD1. The CDR3 runs 15 residues. Germline V gene data show CDR1 as LGHNA and CDR2 as YNFKEQ. V trimming: 4 bases; J trimming: 3 bases; junction bases outside the gene matches: 4. The CDR3 DNA follows: TGTGCCAGCAGCCTGCCGGGACAGGGTGGAAACACCATATATTTT. Encoded protein: CASSLPGQGGNTIYF.

This chain links TRBV6-1 with TRBJ2-1; either TRBD1 or TRBD2 may supply D (5 bases each). The CDR3 sequence is 13 residues long. V was pared by 8 bases and J by 4 bases, with 12 bases between. The V gene's germline CDR1 is MNHNS and CDR2 SASEGT. CDR3 region: CASRDRVYNEQFF. CDR3 nucleotides: TGTGCCAGCCGGGACCGGGTTTACAATGAGCAGTTCTTC.